Listed here are 20 T cell receptor beta chains from one sample, sequenced in a study of T cell responses to AZD1222 COVID-19 vaccine. The protocol was immunoSEQ multiplex PCR, while the TCRdb copy is restricted to in-frame clones and leaves out a portion. The repertoire has around 100,000 clones, 86% of them found once; the top ten carry roughly 1.4%. This material consisted of peripheral blood, taken on day 0 of AZD1222 vaccination. Receptor source: an adult in good health.

The genes are TRBV27 and TRBJ2-5, with no clear D. Trimming pared 4 bases from V and 5 bases from J, leaving 11 bases between. This CDR3 has 13 amino acids. Per the germline V gene, CDR1 is MNHEY and CDR2 is SMNVEV (reference sequence). The CDR3: CASSSSDSETQYF. The CDR3 bases are TGTGCCAGCAGTTCGTCCGACTCGGAGACCCAGTACTTC.

The V call is TRBV10-3, the J call TRBJ1-5; D ambiguous. CDR3 size: 12 residues. Germline lookup yields CDR1 ENHRY and CDR2 SYGVKD. Deletions cut 6 bases from V and 5 bases from J, with 8 bases between. This CDR3 reads CAISAEHQPQHF. CDR3 nucleotides: TGTGCCATCAGCGCCGAACATCAGCCCCAGCATTTT.

The chain uses TRBV5-8 and TRBJ2-2, with no clear D. CDR1 is SGHTS and CDR2 is YDEGEE in the germline V gene. CDR3 length: 15 amino acids. Between the trimmed V and J ends, which lost 1 base and 1 base, there was a span of 8 bases. This chain's CDR3 is CASSLPRLNTGELFF. The CDR3 DNA is TGTGCCAGCAGCTTGCCGCGGCTGAACACCGGGGAGCTGTTTTTT.

The chain recombines TRBV9 with TRBJ2-1; D is uncertain. CDR3 length: 13 residues. Germline CDR1 is SGDLS and CDR2 is YYNGEE. V was clipped by 4 bases and J by 10 bases, with 15 bases between them. DNA for the CDR3: TGTGCCAGCAGCCCCAGACTCGAAAGGGAGCAGTTCTTC. Translated, it gives CASSPRLEREQFF.

This clone was seen a single time. The chain is built from TRBV25-1 and TRBJ2-7; D possibly corresponds to TRBD2 (6 bases). This CDR3 has 16 residues. The V gene lost 5 bases and the J gene lost 7 bases, with 24 bases spanning the gap. Germline CDR1 reads MGHDK; CDR2 reads SYGVNS. The CDR3 DNA reads TGTGCCAGCAGTCGGGGACGGGGGATTGTCACGGGAGAGCAGTACTTC. It codes for CASSRGRGIVTGEQYF.

The chain carries TRBV28 and TRBJ2-5; 7 bases agree with TRBD2. CDR1 is MDHEN, CDR2 SYDVKM, per germline. The CDR3 runs 16 residues. V shed 2 bases and J 4 bases; nucleotides not matched to a gene: 10. CDR3 sequence: CASSLPMGGRGETQYF. CDR3 DNA: TGTGCCAGCAGTTTACCTATGGGGGGGAGGGGAGAGACCCAGTACTTC.

CDR3 in amino acids: CASSFSSAYEQYF. The CDR3, as DNA: TGCGCCAGCAGCTTTAGCTCCGCGTACGAGCAGTACTTC. This rearrangement joins TRBV4-1 to TRBJ2-7, with D hard to call. This CDR3 has 13 amino acids. Germline CDR1 is MGHRA and CDR2 is YSYEKL. The V and J ends lost 5 bases and 4 bases respectively, with 12 bases between them.

This clone was seen once. At one end, the junction sequence differs from germline, possibly due to a read error. The rearrangement links TRBV28 to TRBJ1-2; D is possibly TRBD1 (6 bases). There are 13 residues in the CDR3. The germline gives CDR1 MDHEN, CDR2 SYDVKM. CDR3 loop: CASRNTGTKACAF. CDR3 nucleotides: TGTGCCAGCAGAAACACCGGGACAAAAGCCTGCGCCTTC.

This clone was picked up one time. The chain links TRBV4-3 to TRBJ1-2; 8 bases match TRBD1. The CDR3 is 15 residues long. J was trimmed by 7 bases and V by 0 bases; bases with no gene match: 7. The germline CDR1 and CDR2 sequences are LGHNA and YSLEER. CDR3 sequence: CASSQEAGGYGGYTF. DNA for the CDR3: TGCGCCAGCAGCCAAGAAGCAGGGGGCTACGGTGGCTACACCTTC.

The CDR3 spells CASSQFVISEGRDTEAFF. In DNA, the CDR3 is TGTGCCAGCAGCCAATTTGTGATTTCCGAGGGTCGGGACACTGAAGCTTTCTTT. The V call is TRBV16, the J call TRBJ1-1; D gene ambiguous. V shed 1 base and J shed 3 bases, with 21 bases lying between them. The CDR3 has 18 residues. Germline CDR1 and CDR2: KGHSY and FQNENV. Supplemented by reference TRBV16 and TRBJ1-1, the full variable domain reads GEEVAQTPKHLVRGEGQKAKLYCAPIKGHSYVFWYQQVLKNEFKFLISFQNENVFDETGMPKERFSAKCLPNSPCSLEIQATKLEDSAVYFCASSQFVISEGRDTEAFFGQGTRLTVV.

The V gene is TRBV7-2, the J gene TRBJ1-2, with no clear D. The germline gives CDR1 SGHTA, CDR2 FQGNSA. Trimming took off 1 base at V and 7 bases at J, with 13 bases between the two ends. This CDR3 contains 14 residues. In DNA, the CDR3 is TGTGCCAGCAGCTTAGATGGGCAGGCGGGTGGCTACACCTTC. This sequence encodes CASSLDGQAGGYTF.

CDR3 in DNA: TGTGCCAGCAGCCTAGTAGGGGGCAATTCACCCCTCCACTTT. Residues: CASSLVGGNSPLHF. This chain joins TRBV14 and TRBJ1-6, with 7 bases identical to TRBD1. V shed 4 bases, J shed 7 bases, and the junction held 4 bases outside the gene matches. This CDR3 has 14 residues. CDR1 SGHDN and CDR2 FVKESK come from the germline V gene.

This sequence joins TRBV2 and TRBJ2-1; TRBD2 aligns across 8 bases. Looked up from germline, CDR1 is SNHLY and CDR2 is FYNNEI. CDR3 length: 17 amino acids. V dropped 6 bases and J dropped 0; count of bases not matched to a gene: 10. In DNA form, the CDR3 reads TGTGCCAGCAGGGAAATAGCGGGACTCAGCTCCTACAATGAGCAGTTCTTC. Protein: CASREIAGLSSYNEQFF.

The chain uses TRBV13 and TRBJ1-1, with 10 bases lining up with TRBD1. From germline, CDR1 is PRHDT and CDR2 FYEKMQ (reference sequence). Losses at the gene ends were 4 bases for V and 0 bases for J; bases not matched to a gene: 8. This CDR3 has 17 residues. The CDR3 sequence is CASSSTGTGELNTEAFF. In DNA form, the CDR3 reads TGTGCCAGCAGCTCCACCGGGACAGGGGAACTGAACACTGAAGCTTTCTTT.

The rearrangement links TRBV7-9 to TRBJ2-3; 9 bases line up with TRBD2. Germline V gives CDR1 SEHNR, CDR2 FQNEAQ (reference sequence). This CDR3 has 15 residues. Trimming cost V 8 bases and J 3 bases; bases outside gene matches: 9. The CDR3 coding sequence is TGTGCCAGCGGGGCGGGAGGGCCGAGGACAGATACGCAGTATTTT. This codes for CASGAGGPRTDTQYF. The whole variable domain, remainder taken from reference TRBV7-9 and TRBJ2-3, is DTGVSQNPRHKITKRGQNVTFRCDPISEHNRLYWYRQTLGQGPEFLTYFQNEAQLEKSRLLSDRFSAERPKGSFSTLEIQRTEQGDSAMYLCASGAGGPRTDTQYFGPGTRLTVL.

This clone showed up just once. The J gene is TRBJ2-7, the V gene TRBV25-1; 10 nucleotides agree with TRBD1. The CDR3 spans 13 residues. V dropped 6 bases and J dropped 4; count of bases not matched to a gene: 3. Per the germline V gene, CDR1 is MGHDK and CDR2 is SYGVNS. CDR3 region: CASSDRGPYEQYF. CDR3 coding DNA: TGTGCCAGCAGCGACAGGGGGCCTTACGAGCAGTACTTC.

J is TRBJ1-1 and V is TRBV27; 7 bases line up with TRBD1. The length of the CDR3 is 14 residues. CDR1 is MNHEY, CDR2 SMNVEV, per germline (reference sequence). Losses at the gene ends were 5 bases for V and 1 base for J; bases not matched to a gene: 4. This chain's CDR3 is CASSPRDRNTEAFF. CDR3 coding DNA: TGTGCCAGCAGTCCCCGGGACAGGAACACTGAAGCTTTCTTT.

As to this clone: Other DNA sequences in the sample encode the same CDR3. V usage is TRBV27 and J usage is TRBJ2-1; 9 bases map to TRBD2. The CDR3 runs 16 residues. Germline V gives CDR1 MNHEY, CDR2 SMNVEV (reference sequence). V lost 5 bases and J lost 3; bases outside the gene matches: 8. The CDR3 sequence: CASSPLSGRGYNEQFF. CDR3 nucleotide sequence: TGTGCCAGCAGTCCCCTTAGCGGGAGAGGCTACAATGAGCAGTTCTTC.

The genes are TRBV11-2 and TRBJ2-1; D possibly corresponds to TRBD1 (6 bases). Trimming took 2 bases from V and 7 from J, leaving 12 bases between them. The CDR3 has 14 amino acids. Per the germline V gene, CDR1 is SGHAT and CDR2 is FQNNGV. CDR3 nucleotides: TGTGCCAGCAGCTTATTGGGACACAGGAATGAGCAGTTCTTC. The encoded protein is CASSLLGHRNEQFF.

This clone was counted a few times. This chain connects TRBV3-1 (or the pseudogene TRBV3-2) to TRBJ2-7; unclear D gene. V was shortened by 0 bases and J by 4 bases, with 4 bases between the two germline ends. The CDR3 consists of 12 residues. Germline V gives CDR1 LGHDT, CDR2 YNNKEL (reference sequence). CDR3 sequence: CASSQDEYEQYF. CDR3 DNA: TGTGCCAGCAGCCAAGATGAATACGAGCAGTACTTC.